The 29 T cell receptor beta chains below come from one sample, sequenced in a study of blood T cells in healthy people across ages. Combining a sample-barcoded 5' primer with a J-beta primer mix, a second PCR ran for 7 to 11 cycles. TCRdb analysed the 5' RACE reads with MiXCR anew, one entry per CDR3 protein. The sample has over 750,000 distinct CDR3 sequences, about 25% seen once. These data also featured in a second study, about T cells of mothers and their children.

The sequenced material came from blood. The origin of the receptors is a boy younger than 18 in good health.

This chain joins TRBV6-1 and TRBJ2-5; 8 bases align to TRBD1. CDR1 and CDR2 from the germline V gene are MNHNS and SASEGT. Trimming took 6 bases from V and 0 from J; bases not matched to a gene: 9. This CDR3 contains 16 residues. Written as DNA, the CDR3 is TGTGCCAGCAGACACTTGGGACAGGCGTACCAAGAGACCCAGTACTTC. This encodes CASRHLGQAYQETQYF.

This clonotype was counted ten times or more. This rearrangement joins TRBV29-1 to TRBJ2-5; 7 bases line up with TRBD1. The length of the CDR3 is 12 residues. Germline trimming cut 4 bases from V and 1 base from J; bases unmatched to any gene: 0. Germline V gene data show CDR1 as SQVTM and CDR2 as ANQGSEA. The CDR3 loop reads CSVGQGQETQYF. The CDR3 nucleotides are TGCAGCGTTGGACAGGGCCAAGAGACCCAGTACTTC.

There are many counts of this clonotype. CDR3: CASSLVWGDTGELFF. The CDR3 DNA sequence: TGTGCCAGCAGCTTAGTCTGGGGGGACACCGGGGAGCTGTTTTTT. V usage is TRBV7-2 and J usage is TRBJ2-2; D is perhaps TRBD2 (6 bases). Germline lookup yields CDR1 SGHTA and CDR2 FQGNSA. Trimming stripped 1 base from V and 3 bases from J, with 9 bases between. This CDR3 comprises 15 residues.

A few counts support this clonotype. Germline and junction disagree at one end, which may indicate a read error. The V gene is TRBV3-1, the J gene TRBJ2-4, with D unresolved. CDR1 LGHDT and CDR2 YNNKEL come from the germline V gene (reference sequence). The CDR3 is 18 residues long. CDR3 region: CASSQEEHRPRTKSIQYF. CDR3 bases: TGTGCCAGCAGCCAAGAGGAGCACCGACCCCGGACCAAAAGCATTCAGTACTTC.

The chain recombines TRBV11-2 with TRBJ2-3, with TRBD2 matching over 8 bases. Germline V lookup: CDR1 SGHAT, CDR2 FQNNGV. Trimming removed 6 bases from V and 2 bases from J; junction bases left unmatched: 4. This CDR3 has 14 residues. CDR3 amino acids: CASSTSGSTDTQYF. The DNA of the CDR3 is TGTGCCAGCAGTACTAGCGGTTCCACAGATACGCAGTATTTT.

The chain is built from TRBV20-1 and TRBJ2-7, with 10 bases aligning to TRBD1. After removal of 1 base from V and 0 bases from J, the junction contained 21 bases not matched to a gene. The germline V gene encodes CDR1 DFQATT and CDR2 SNEGSKA (reference sequence). The CDR3 spans 21 residues. CDR3 coding DNA: TGCAGTGCTAGAGTAGTGGAGGTTGCTGAAGGCGGACAGGGGGTCTCCTACGAGCAGTACTTC. Protein sequence: CSARVVEVAEGGQGVSYEQYF.

This clonotype was seen at least ten times. The rearrangement uses TRBV29-1 and TRBJ2-7; 7 bases are a match to TRBD1. The CDR3 sequence is 15 residues long. Germline-derived CDR1 and CDR2 are SQVTM and ANQGSEA. Unmatched junction bases numbered 9, after V lost 4 bases and J lost 0 bases. The CDR3 region is CSVAAPTGSSYEQYF. CDR3 DNA sequence: TGCAGCGTTGCAGCTCCGACAGGGTCCTCCTACGAGCAGTACTTC.

The chain is built from TRBV24-1 and TRBJ2-7; D is possibly TRBD1 (6 bases). This CDR3 has 13 amino acids. Trimming removed 4 bases from V and 7 bases from J, with 13 bases in between. Germline CDR1 reads KGHDR; CDR2 reads SFDVKD. The chain's CDR3 is CATSDPTRGEQYF. CDR3 DNA sequence: TGTGCCACCAGTGACCCAACCAGGGGTGAGCAGTACTTC.

A few counts support this clonotype. The V gene is TRBV5-1, the J gene TRBJ2-7; TRBD1 might be the D (6 bases). The CDR3 extends over 13 amino acids. Germline loops: CDR1 SGHRS, CDR2 YFSETQ. V was trimmed by 3 bases and J by 5 bases, leaving 12 bases between them. The DNA of the CDR3 is TGCGCCAGCAGCTACTACAGGGTGGACGAGCAGTACTTC. Protein sequence: CASSYYRVDEQYF.

This clonotype has a handful of counts. The rearrangement joins TRBV3-1 to TRBJ1-5; a weak D match, TRBD1 (6 bases). The germline V gene has CDR1 LGHDT and CDR2 YNNKEL (reference sequence). CDR3 length equals 14 residues. V dropped 4 bases and J dropped 7 bases, with 14 bases sitting between them. CDR3 nucleotide sequence: TGTGCCAGCAGCCCCACAGGGATGCAGCAGCCCCAGCATTTT. Translated, it gives CASSPTGMQQPQHF.

V gene TRBV5-1 combines with J gene TRBJ2-3; D uncertain. Germline loops: CDR1 SGHRS, CDR2 YFSETQ. Trimming stripped 0 bases from V and 3 bases from J, with 8 bases between. The CDR3 spans 14 residues. CDR3 nucleotides: TGCGCCAGCAGCTTGGGACGTGAGACAGATACGCAGTATTTT. This gives the protein CASSLGRETDTQYF. The variable domain in full, with the rest retrieved from reference TRBV5-1 and TRBJ2-3, is KAGVTQTPRYLIKTRGQQVTLSCSPISGHRSVSWYQQTPGQGLQFLFEYFSETQRNKGNFPGRFSGRQFSNSRSEMNVSTLELGDSALYLCASSLGRETDTQYFGPGTRLTVL.

The table lists this clonotype with a few counts. The chain joins TRBV12-3 or TRBV12-4 to TRBJ1-2, with D perhaps matching TRBD1 (5 bases). The CDR3 is 14 amino acids. V shed 2 bases and J shed 6 bases, with 13 bases lying between them. CDR3 in amino acids: CASSLTAGFDGYTF. CDR3 in DNA: TGTGCCAGCAGTTTAACTGCAGGGTTCGATGGCTACACCTTC.

This clonotype was counted only a few times. CDR3 protein: CASSLNLQETQYF. The CDR3 bases are TGTGCCAGCAGCTTAAACCTCCAGGAGACCCAGTACTTC. The V call is TRBV7-3, the J call TRBJ2-5; no clear D gene. V was clipped by 1 base and J by 5 bases, with 8 bases between them. Germline V gives CDR1 SGHTA, CDR2 FQGTGA. There are 13 residues in the CDR3.

CDR3 DNA: TGTGCCAGCAGCCTGACAGGGGGTGGGGGGACTGAAGCTTTCTTT. Protein: CASSLTGGGGTEAFF. The rearrangement uses TRBV7-9 and TRBJ1-1, with 9 bases matching TRBD1. The CDR3 consists of 15 residues. In germline, CDR1 is SEHNR, CDR2 FQNEAQ (reference sequence). The trim removed 5 bases at V and 5 bases at J, leaving 9 bases unmatched.

CDR3 sequence (DNA): TGTGCCAGCAGCTCCCCCTTAGGCTACGAGCAGTACTTC. Its translation is CASSSPLGYEQYF. The rearrangement joins TRBV7-6 to TRBJ2-7; D gene uncertain. Between the trimmed V and J ends, which lost 4 bases and 3 bases, there was a span of 10 bases. CDR3 length equals 13 residues. Per germline, CDR1 SGHVS and CDR2 FNYEAQ.

The chain has TRBV28 and TRBJ2-5, with D possibly being TRBD1 (6 bases). V lost 6 bases, J lost 4 bases, and 18 bases lay in between. The germline gives CDR1 MDHEN, CDR2 SYDVKM. The CDR3 has 15 residues. CDR3 loop: CASRTGAVGAETQYF. CDR3 coding DNA: TGTGCCAGCAGGACCGGCGCCGTGGGGGCAGAGACCCAGTACTTC.

This clonotype was seen only a few times. V usage is TRBV12-3 or TRBV12-4 and J usage is TRBJ2-7; 8 bases line up with TRBD1. The CDR3 spans 14 residues. With V trimmed by 6 bases and J by 4 bases, 8 bases remained unmatched. The CDR3 is CASSPPGQVYEQYF. The CDR3 DNA follows: TGTGCCAGCAGCCCTCCGGGACAGGTATACGAGCAGTACTTC.

This clonotype was picked up a small number of times. The CDR3 region has the DNA TGTGCCAGCAGCCAAGATGTCACCACAGATACGCAGTATTTT. It yields the protein CASSQDVTTDTQYF. The V gene is TRBV3-1, the J gene TRBJ2-3; D not resolved. V lost 0 bases and J 2 bases, leaving 6 bases between the germline ends. The CDR3 sequence is 14 residues long. CDR1 and CDR2 from the germline V gene are LGHDT and YNNKEL (reference sequence).

The chain is built from TRBV29-1 and TRBJ1-1; perhaps TRBD1 as D (6 bases). The CDR3 runs to 12 residues. Germline V gives CDR1 SQVTM, CDR2 ANQGSEA. Trimming stripped 7 bases from V and 0 bases from J, with 9 bases between. CDR3 residues: CSAQGLNTEAFF. The CDR3 DNA reads as TGCAGCGCACAGGGACTGAACACTGAAGCTTTCTTT.

The chain couples TRBV11-2 to TRBJ2-4, with D unresolved. Germline V CDR1 and CDR2: SGHAT, FQNNGV. Trimming took off 1 base at V and 2 bases at J, with 21 bases between the two ends. The CDR3 spans 19 residues. CDR3 loop: CASSLVARSQSLTKNIQYF. CDR3 nucleotides: TGTGCCAGCAGCTTAGTGGCTAGGTCCCAGTCATTAACCAAAAACATTCAGTACTTC.

This clonotype occurred a few times. The chain links TRBV20-1 to TRBJ2-1, with D tentatively TRBD2 (6 bases). Trimming cost V 6 bases and J 3 bases, with 18 bases left between them. This CDR3 contains 15 residues. Germline CDR1 DFQATT, CDR2 SNEGSKA (reference sequence). The CDR3 DNA is TGCAGTGCACTTGGGCGGGGCCACCTCTACAATGAGCAGTTCTTC. Its translation is CSALGRGHLYNEQFF.

The chain uses TRBV5-1 and TRBJ2-1, with unresolved D. The CDR3 totals 12 residues. Germline-derived CDR1 and CDR2 are SGHRS and YFSETQ. Trimming pared 0 bases from V and 9 bases from J, leaving 7 bases between. CDR3 amino acids: CASSLDSSEQFF. CDR3 DNA: TGCGCCAGCAGCTTGGATTCCAGTGAGCAGTTCTTC.

The rearrangement links TRBV6-6 to TRBJ2-5, with 14 bases identical to TRBD2. The assigned J gene may be wrong: the sequence end matches TRBJ2-1 better. Germline CDR1 reads MNHNY; CDR2 reads SVGAGI (reference sequence). The CDR3 loop spans 14 amino acids. DNA for the CDR3: TGTGCCAGCAGCGGGGGACTAGCGGGAGTTGAGCAGTTCTTC. Translating it yields CASSGGLAGVEQFF.

In its sample, this clonotype was seen a few times. The genes are TRBV10-3 and TRBJ2-1; tentative D call: TRBD2 (6 bases). Germline V CDR1 and CDR2: ENHRY, SYGVKD. The CDR3 is 15 residues long. V lost 6 bases and J lost 1, with 13 bases in between. The CDR3 protein is CAIRPGLTSYNEQFF. In DNA, the CDR3 is TGTGCCATCAGACCGGGACTCACGTCCTACAATGAGCAGTTCTTC.

The chain has TRBV7-2 and TRBJ2-1; 7 bases are shared with TRBD2. The CDR3 sequence is 17 residues long. The germline V gene has CDR1 SGHTA and CDR2 FQGNSA. V lost 1 base, J lost 8 bases, and 14 bases stayed unmatched. CDR3 DNA: TGTGCCAGCAGCTTAGAAAGAGGTGCGGGAGCTCGGGATGAGCAGTTCTTC. Its protein product is CASSLERGAGARDEQFF.

The chain recombines TRBV20-1 with TRBJ2-3; D ambiguous. V lost 0 bases and J lost 5, with 3 bases in between. The V gene's germline CDR1 is DFQATT and CDR2 SNEGSKA (reference sequence). This CDR3 is built from 11 residues. DNA of the CDR3: TGCAGTGCTAGAGATAAAGATACGCAGTATTTT. Its translation is CSARDKDTQYF.

The gene calls are TRBV29-1 and TRBJ2-7; TRBD1 matches 9 bases. The CDR3 length is 14 residues. Germline CDR1 reads SQVTM; CDR2 reads ANQGSEA. Unmatched junction bases numbered 9, after V lost 3 bases and J lost 6 bases. CDR3 sequence (DNA): TGCAGCGTTGAGAGGCCCGGGACAGGGAGCGAGCAGTACTTC. It specifies CSVERPGTGSEQYF.

In this sample, this clonotype turned up a few times. The chain combines TRBV5-1 with TRBJ2-7; TRBD2 aligns across 10 bases. The CDR3 has 15 amino acids. Germline V CDR1 and CDR2: SGHRS, YFSETQ. V trimming: 6 bases; J trimming: 2 bases; junction bases outside the gene matches: 8. The CDR3 loop reads CASTVTSGPTYEQYF. The CDR3 DNA reads TGCGCCAGCACCGTGACTAGCGGGCCGACCTACGAGCAGTACTTC.

The table lists this clonotype with a few counts. This chain connects TRBV3-1 to TRBJ2-5; D remains unclear. The CDR3 has 14 amino acids. Germline loops: CDR1 LGHDT, CDR2 YNNKEL (reference sequence). V lost 4 bases and J lost 5, with 14 bases in between. CDR3 protein: CASSPLDLEETQYF. The CDR3, as DNA: TGTGCCAGCAGCCCTCTGGATTTGGAGGAGACCCAGTACTTC.